The 13 T cell receptor beta chains below come from one sample, sequenced in a study of blood T cells in healthy people across ages. Using a J-beta primer mix together with a sample-barcoded 5' primer, a second PCR was run for about 7 to 12 cycles. TCRdb passed the 5' RACE reads through MiXCR, listing each CDR3 protein once. Of hundreds of thousands of distinct CDR3 sequences in the sample, roughly two fifths were seen once. Input material: blood. The receptors stem from a woman aged 55-69 years in good health.

This clonotype has just a few counts. This chain links TRBV5-1 with TRBJ1-1, with a tentative D call TRBD1 (6 bases). Germline CDR1 is SGHRS and CDR2 is YFSETQ. V was trimmed by 8 bases and J by 8 bases, leaving 19 bases between them. CDR3 size: 13 residues. CDR3 sequence reads: CASNDLQGGEAFF. The CDR3 DNA sequence: TGCGCCAGTAACGACCTACAGGGCGGCGAAGCTTTCTTT.

The chain carries TRBV12-3 or TRBV12-4 and TRBJ2-7; D call uncertain. This CDR3 contains 11 residues. V dropped 7 bases and J dropped 5 bases, with 9 bases sitting between them. The CDR3, as DNA: TGTGCCAGCACCAAGCCCGACGAGCAGTACTTC. Its protein product is CASTKPDEQYF.

About this clonotype itself: A read error may account for a junction end that differs from germline. V is TRBV3-1 and J is TRBJ2-2; possible D gene TRBD2, 5 bases. Germline V gene data show CDR1 as LGHDT and CDR2 as YNNKEL (reference sequence). The CDR3 is 14 amino acids. CDR3 sequence reads: CPSSHRGGTGELFF. The CDR3 coding sequence is TGTCCCAGCAGCCACCGGGGTGGCACCGGGGAGCTGTTTTTT.

In its sample, this clonotype was seen a few times. The V call is TRBV5-4, the J call TRBJ2-3; the D gene is possibly TRBD2 (6 bases). Per the germline V gene, CDR1 is SGHNT and CDR2 is YYREEE (reference sequence). V dropped 5 bases and J dropped 2 bases, with 15 bases sitting between them. The CDR3 runs to 15 residues. CDR3 coding DNA: TGTGCCAGCAGTTTGCCGGGAGATAACACAGATACGCAGTATTTT. Amino acid sequence: CASSLPGDNTDTQYF.

In nucleotides, the CDR3 is TGCGCCAGCAGCTTGAGGCCCGAGGGAGGGGGCGTTAATTCACCCCTCCACTTT. Protein: CASSLRPEGGGVNSPLHF. The chain uses TRBV5-1 and TRBJ1-6, with 7 nucleotides matching TRBD1. The CDR3 consists of 18 residues. V shed 1 base and J 6 bases; nucleotides not matched to a gene: 13. Germline lookup yields CDR1 SGHRS and CDR2 YFSETQ.

This clonotype was seen ten or more times. The chain has TRBV7-8 and TRBJ2-7; 9 bases align to TRBD2. CDR1 SGHVS and CDR2 FQNEAQ come from the germline V gene. V lost 0 bases, J lost 2 bases, and 2 bases stayed unmatched. The CDR3 length is 15 residues. The CDR3 loop reads CASSLASGGTYEQYF. CDR3 nucleotides: TGTGCCAGCAGCTTAGCTAGCGGGGGTACCTACGAGCAGTACTTC.

This clonotype came up a few times. The V gene is TRBV20-1, the J gene TRBJ2-5; 8 bases align to TRBD2. CDR1 and CDR2 from the germline V gene are DFQATT and SNEGSKA (reference sequence). V was pared by 0 bases and J by 4 bases, with 4 bases of the junction left unmatched. This CDR3 comprises 14 residues. CDR3 loop: CSAREGSGVETQYF. The CDR3 bases are TGCAGTGCTAGAGAGGGTAGCGGGGTAGAGACCCAGTACTTC.

Details on this clonotype: A much bigger clone sits one base away, suggesting this may be a read error. The V and J genes are TRBV4-1 and TRBJ1-2, with D unresolved. Germline lookup yields CDR1 MGHRA and CDR2 YSYEKL. This CDR3 contains 17 residues. Trimming took off 0 bases at V and 6 bases at J, with 20 bases between the two ends. CDR3 sequence reads: CASSQDLVKGLSHGYTF. CDR3 in DNA: TGCGCCAGCAGCCAAGATCTTGTAAAGGGCCTCAGTCATGGCTACACCTTC.

V gene TRBV11-3 combines with J gene TRBJ2-6; D possibly matches TRBD1 or TRBD2 (5 bases each). This CDR3 spans 16 amino acids. Germline lookup yields CDR1 SGHNT and CDR2 YENEEA. V was trimmed by 5 bases and J by 0 bases, leaving 11 bases between them. The CDR3, as DNA: TGTGCCAGCAGCCTTAGGGACCCCTCTGGGGCCAACGTCCTGACTTTC. It specifies CASSLRDPSGANVLTF.

The rearrangement uses TRBV27 and TRBJ2-7; D is perhaps TRBD1 or TRBD2 (5 bases each). Germline CDR1 and CDR2: MNHEY and SMNVEV (reference sequence). V gave up 7 bases and J gave up 2 bases, with 18 bases separating them. The CDR3 consists of 15 residues. CDR3 sequence reads: CASKENRDGAYEQYF. In DNA form, the CDR3 reads TGTGCCAGCAAGGAAAACCGGGACGGAGCCTACGAGCAGTACTTC.

V gene TRBV12-3 or TRBV12-4 combines with J gene TRBJ2-5, with TRBD2 identical over 9 bases. V was pared by 6 bases and J by 0 bases, with 5 bases of the junction left unmatched. The CDR3 has 15 residues. The CDR3 loop is CASRIAGAYQETQYF. CDR3 bases: TGTGCCAGCAGGATAGCGGGGGCTTACCAAGAGACCCAGTACTTC.

The sample holds a few counts of this clonotype. The chain uses TRBV5-1 and TRBJ2-4, with 14 bases matching TRBD2. The DNA end is a closer match to TRBJ2-7, so the J assignment may be wrong. This CDR3 has 17 amino acids. Looked up from germline, CDR1 is SGHRS and CDR2 is YFSETQ. The CDR3 is CASSRTSGGTPTYEQYF. The CDR3 DNA sequence: TGCGCCAGCAGCCGGACTAGCGGGGGGACCCCGACCTACGAGCAGTACTTC.

The V gene is TRBV11-3, the J gene TRBJ1-1; D is unresolved. Trimming removed 5 bases from V and 2 bases from J, with 9 bases in between. This CDR3 spans 13 amino acids. Germline CDR1 SGHNT, CDR2 YENEEA. CDR3 nucleotides: TGTGCCAGCAGCCGCAACCTAAACACTGAAGCTTTCTTT. It codes for CASSRNLNTEAFF.